This T cell receptor (beta chain) stems from a study of vaccination and CD4 T cells after COVID-19. With the Oncomine TCR Beta short-read assay, DNA from cultured CD4+ T cells was sequenced. TCRdb used MiXCR to reprocess the PCR reads, holding one entry per CDR3 protein. Among about 19,000 distinct CDR3 sequences listed, around 45% were seen once. As to this clonotype: What it binds is unknown.

V was pared by 6 bases and J by 5 bases, with 16 bases between. The CDR3 spans 13 residues. Germline lookup yields CDR1 DFQATT and CDR2 SNEGSKA (reference sequence). Indicated treatment: approximately 9-day PBMC culture with coronavirus spike peptide pools or control peptides (ViraFEST assay). Half the growth medium was swapped for new IL-2 medium on days 3 and 7. Sequences were obtained from CD4+ T cells from blood, cultured in vitro. This chain links TRBV20-1 with TRBJ2-5, with a weak D call TRBD1 (8 bases). The TCR originated in a human donor who had recovered from COVID-19. In DNA form, the CDR3 reads TGCAGTGCCGACACAGGGGGGGACGAGACCCAGTACTTC. It is translated as CSADTGGDETQYF.